This entry lists 13 T cell receptor beta chains sequenced from one sample in a study of cytomegalovirus exposure and HLA in healthy donors. Sequencing was performed with immunoSEQ multiplex PCR; in TCRdb, only in-frame clones are kept and a portion is missing. The sample yields over 150,000 clones, less than 95% seen once. Sequences were obtained from PBMCs. These receptors originate from a young woman in good health and CMV-seropositive.

In this sample, this clone turned up once. The rearrangement joins TRBV18 to TRBJ1-1, with 7 bases lining up with TRBD1. This CDR3 has 17 amino acids. Looked up from germline, CDR1 is KGHSH and CDR2 is LQKENI. Trimming at V came to 3 bases and at J to 3 bases, leaving 13 bases not matched to a gene. CDR3 in amino acids: CASSPQQPNRGDTEAFF. CDR3 coding DNA: TGTGCCAGCTCACCTCAACAACCAAACAGGGGAGACACTGAAGCTTTCTTT.

V is TRBV21-1 and J is TRBJ1-6; the D call of TRBD1 is as the table states it, not checked on the DNA. TRBV21-1 is a documented pseudogene. This CDR3 spans 16 amino acids. CDR3 in DNA: TGTGCCAGCAGCAAAGTACTGGTTCAGGGTCCCGCACCCCTCCACTTT. Amino acids: CASSKVLVQGPAPLHF.

The chain has TRBV7-9 and TRBJ1-4; D ambiguous. The CDR3 covers 17 residues. CDR1 and CDR2 from the germline V gene are SEHNR and FQNEAQ (reference sequence). The V gene lost 3 bases and the J gene lost 0 bases, with 14 bases spanning the gap. In DNA form, the CDR3 reads TGTGCCAGCAGCTTCGAGACACCACTAGCAACTAATGAAAAACTGTTTTTT. As protein: CASSFETPLATNEKLFF.

The rearrangement joins TRBV27 to TRBJ2-5; D remains ambiguous. The CDR3 sequence is 14 residues long. V was trimmed by 6 bases and J by 1 base, leaving 12 bases between them. The germline CDR1 and CDR2 sequences are MNHEY and SMNVEV (reference sequence). This CDR3 reads CASSSQWAQETQYF. CDR3 DNA sequence: TGTGCCAGCAGCTCCCAGTGGGCCCAAGAGACCCAGTACTTC.

The CDR3 here is CASRTRSTDTQYF. CDR3 sequence (DNA): TGTGCCAGCCGGACTAGAAGCACAGATACGCAGTATTTT. This chain uses TRBV7-9 with TRBJ2-3; the match to TRBD2 covers 7 bases. V shed 8 bases, J shed 0 bases, and the junction held 2 bases outside the gene matches. This CDR3 is 13 amino acids long. Looked up from germline, CDR1 is SEHNR and CDR2 is FQNEAQ (reference sequence). Full variable domain (remainder filled in from reference TRBV7-9 and TRBJ2-3): DTGVSQNPRHKITKRGQNVTFRCDPISEHNRLYWYRQTLGQGPEFLTYFQNEAQLEKSRLLSDRFSAERPKGSFSTLEIQRTEQGDSAMYLCASRTRSTDTQYFGPGTRLTVL.

The chain uses TRBV2 and TRBJ1-2; D unresolved. This CDR3 contains 15 residues. Deletions cut 6 bases from V and 3 bases from J, with 17 bases between. Germline V gene data show CDR1 as SNHLY and CDR2 as FYNNEI. CDR3 in DNA: TGTGCCAGCAGGCAACAACGCTCGGAGGACTATGGCTACACCTTC. It is translated as CASRQQRSEDYGYTF.

The J gene is TRBJ1-4, the V gene TRBV11-2; possibly TRBD1 for D (5 bases). The CDR3 sequence is 15 residues long. CDR1 is SGHAT, CDR2 FQNNGV, per germline. V dropped 0 bases and J dropped 7 bases, with 12 bases sitting between them. The CDR3 here is CASSLDRGTFEKLFF. CDR3 nucleotide sequence: TGTGCCAGCAGCTTAGATCGGGGGACGTTTGAAAAACTGTTTTTT.

V gene TRBV6-5 combines with J gene TRBJ1-6; D may be TRBD1 (6 bases). CDR1 is MNHEY, CDR2 SVGAGI, per germline. Trimming left V 1 base short and J 10 bases short, with 14 bases between. The length of the CDR3 is 15 residues. DNA for the CDR3: TGTGCCAGCAGTTACTTAAGGGGGTCAGAATCACCCCTCCACTTT. Translation gives CASSYLRGSESPLHF.

The rearrangement uses TRBV18 and TRBJ2-3; no clear D gene. This CDR3 contains 14 residues. Trimming took 1 base from V and 5 from J, leaving 10 bases between them. The germline CDR1 and CDR2 sequences are KGHSH and LQKENI. The CDR3 is CASSPQSSGDTQYF. For the CDR3, the DNA is TGTGCCAGCTCACCACAGAGCTCTGGAGATACGCAGTATTTT.

The chain combines TRBV7-2 with TRBJ2-3; 10 positions agree with TRBD2. CDR3 size: 16 residues. After removal of 8 bases from V and 4 bases from J, the junction contained 12 bases not matched to a gene. Germline loops: CDR1 SGHTA, CDR2 FQGNSA. The CDR3 sequence is CASVLAGFSGADTQYF. CDR3 coding DNA: TGTGCCAGCGTACTAGCGGGGTTTTCCGGAGCAGATACGCAGTATTTT.

This clone occurred a few times. This chain uses TRBV13 with TRBJ1-1; D call uncertain. The V gene lost 2 bases and the J gene lost 1 base, with 5 bases spanning the gap. Germline-derived CDR1 and CDR2 are PRHDT and FYEKMQ (reference sequence). This CDR3 comprises 13 residues. CDR3 nucleotides: TGTGCCAGCAGCTTAACAGAGAACACTGAAGCTTTCTTT. This encodes CASSLTENTEAFF.

The chain recombines TRBV27 with TRBJ1-1; D is perhaps TRBD1 (5 bases). V dropped 5 bases and J dropped 4 bases, with 26 bases sitting between them. Germline V gene data show CDR1 as MNHEY and CDR2 as SMNVEV (reference sequence). The CDR3 is 18 residues long. The CDR3, as DNA: TGTGCCAGCAGTCAATACCGGGGGGGGGACCTAGGGGTCACTGAAGCTTTCTTT. Amino acids: CASSQYRGGDLGVTEAFF.

The V and J genes are TRBV7-6 and TRBJ2-3, with TRBD2 identical over 9 bases. CDR3 length equals 16 residues. CDR1 and CDR2 (germline): SGHVS, FNYEAQ. Trimming cost V 1 base and J 1 base; bases outside gene matches: 3. CDR3 residues: CASSLGWTSGTDTQYF. Here the CDR3 DNA reads TGTGCCAGCAGCTTAGGGTGGACTAGCGGCACAGATACGCAGTATTTT.